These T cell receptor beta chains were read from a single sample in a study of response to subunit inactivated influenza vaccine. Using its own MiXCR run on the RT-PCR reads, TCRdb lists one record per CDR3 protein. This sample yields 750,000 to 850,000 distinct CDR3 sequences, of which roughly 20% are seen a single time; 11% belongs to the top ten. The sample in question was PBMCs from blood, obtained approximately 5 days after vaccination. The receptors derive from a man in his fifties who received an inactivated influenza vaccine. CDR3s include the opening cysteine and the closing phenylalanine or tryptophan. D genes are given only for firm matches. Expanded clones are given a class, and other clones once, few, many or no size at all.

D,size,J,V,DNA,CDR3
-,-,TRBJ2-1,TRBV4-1,TGCGCCAGCAGCCAGGGGGACGGGTCCTACAATGAGCAGTTCTTC,CASSQGDGSYNEQFF
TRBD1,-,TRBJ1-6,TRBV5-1,TGCGCCAGTTCCCTCGAGGACAGGGGTTCGAGTTCACCCCTCCACTTT,CASSLEDRGSSSPLHF
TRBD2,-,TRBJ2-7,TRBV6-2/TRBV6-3,TGTGCCAGCAGTTGGACTAGCGGGAGGGCGAGGGAGCAGTACTTC,CASSWTSGRAREQYF
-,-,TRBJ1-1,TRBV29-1,TGCAGCGTTGAAGATCTGGGGCCGAACACTGAAGCTTTCTTT,CSVEDLGPNTEAFF
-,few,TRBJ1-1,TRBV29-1,TGCAGCGTTTCCAGCTGGGGCAGGATCACTGAAGCTTTCTTT,CSVSSWGRITEAFF
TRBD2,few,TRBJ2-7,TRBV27,TGTGCCAGCAGTTATTCTAGCGGAGCCTACGAGCAGTACTTC,CASSYSSGAYEQYF
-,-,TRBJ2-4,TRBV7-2,TGTGCCAGCAGCTCCAGCGGTGGCAGCCATAGTCCCATTCAGTACTTC,CASSSSGGSHSPIQYF
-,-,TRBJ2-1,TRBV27,TGTGCCAGCCACTTACCGTCGCCATTCTACAATGAGCAGTTCTTC,CASHLPSPFYNEQFF
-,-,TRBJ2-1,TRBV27,TGTGCCAGCAGTTTAGGGGGGAGCGTTGAGCAGTTCTTC,CASSLGGSVEQFF
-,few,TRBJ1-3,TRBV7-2,TGTGCCAGCAGCCACCAATCGGGGAGAGATAACACCATATATTTT,CASSHQSGRDNTIYF
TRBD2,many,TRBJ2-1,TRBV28,TGTGCCAGCAGTCATCCCCAAACCAATGAGCGGGAGGATGGGAATGAGCAGTTCTTC,CASSHPQTNEREDGNEQFF
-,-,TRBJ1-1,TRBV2,TGTGCCAGCAGTGGATTCGTCATGAACACTGAAGCTTTCTTT,CASSGFVMNTEAFF
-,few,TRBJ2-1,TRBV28,TGTGCCAGCAGTTTGCATACTAGGAATGAGCAGTTCTTC,CASSLHTRNEQFF
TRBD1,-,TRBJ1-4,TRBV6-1,TGTGCCAGCAGCCGGTCCCCGGGACAGGGGGCGCGGGTCTATGAAAAACTGTTTTTT,CASSRSPGQGARVYEKLFF
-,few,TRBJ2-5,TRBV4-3,TGCGCCAGCAGCCAAGACTACGGCCAAGAGACCCAGTACTTC,CASSQDYGQETQYF
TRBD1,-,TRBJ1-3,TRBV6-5,TGTGCCAGCAGGACAGGGCCAACCATATATTTT,CASRTGPTIYF
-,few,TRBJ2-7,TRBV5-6,TGTGCCAGCAGCTCGGGGCGGGACGAGCAGTACTTC,CASSSGRDEQYF
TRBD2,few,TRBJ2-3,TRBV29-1,TGCAGCGTTGAGTGGCTAGCGGGATGGTACAACTTTCGCACAGATACGCAGTATTTT,CSVEWLAGWYNFRTDTQYF
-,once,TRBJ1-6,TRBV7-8,TGTGCCAGCAGCTTAGCGCGGGGAAAGTCACCCCTCCACTTT,CASSLARGKSPLHF
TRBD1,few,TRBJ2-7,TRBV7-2,TGTGCCAGCAGCGTACCGGGACAGGGGGACTACGAGCAGTACTTC,CASSVPGQGDYEQYF
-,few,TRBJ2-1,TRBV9,TGTGCCAGCAGCGTAGGTTTGCGACTAGGTCTCAATGAGCAGTTCTTC,CASSVGLRLGLNEQFF
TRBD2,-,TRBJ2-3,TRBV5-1,TGCGCCAGCAGCGCAAGCGGGGGGAGCACAGATACGCAGTATTTT,CASSASGGSTDTQYF